The TCR beta chain under discussion was sequenced for a study of T cell responses to AZD1222 COVID-19 vaccine. Assay used: immunoSEQ multiplex PCR; TCRdb lists only in-frame clones, some missing. The table shows about 180,000 clones, with less than 90% occurring only once. CDR1 and CDR2 from the germline V gene are SEHNR and FQNEAQ (reference sequence). This CDR3 region has 14 residues. V lost 1 base to trimming and J lost 2 bases, with 8 bases between them. This chain links TRBV7-9 with TRBJ2-5; no reliable D call. The sequences come from peripheral blood, collected on day 0 of AZD1222 vaccination. This receptor was obtained from an adult in good health. CDR3 nucleotides: TGTGCCAGCAGCTTAGTGGGTAAACAAGAGACCCAGTACTTC. The encoded protein is CASSLVGKQETQYF. Looking up the rest from reference TRBV7-9 and TRBJ2-5 gives the full variable domain: DTGVSQNPRHKITKRGQNVTFRCDPISEHNRLYWYRQTLGQGPEFLTYFQNEAQLEKSRLLSDRFSAERPKGSFSTLEIQRTEQGDSAMYLCASSLVGKQETQYFGPGTRLLVL.